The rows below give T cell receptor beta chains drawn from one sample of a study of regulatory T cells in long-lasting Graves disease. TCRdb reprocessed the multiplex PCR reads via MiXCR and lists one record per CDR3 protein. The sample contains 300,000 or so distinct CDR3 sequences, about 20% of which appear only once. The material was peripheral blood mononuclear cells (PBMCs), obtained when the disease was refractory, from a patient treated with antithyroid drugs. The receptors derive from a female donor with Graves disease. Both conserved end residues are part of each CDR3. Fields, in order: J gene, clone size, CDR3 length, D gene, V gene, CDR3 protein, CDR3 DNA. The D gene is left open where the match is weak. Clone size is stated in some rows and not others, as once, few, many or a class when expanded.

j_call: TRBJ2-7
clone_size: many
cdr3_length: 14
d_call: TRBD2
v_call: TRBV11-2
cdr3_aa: CASSLEWTSYEQYF
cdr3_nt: TGTGCCAGCAGCTTAGAGTGGACTAGCTACGAGCAGTACTTC

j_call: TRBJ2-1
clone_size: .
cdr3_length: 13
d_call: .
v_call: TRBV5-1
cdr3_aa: CASSLGVYNEQFF
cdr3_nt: TGCGCCAGCAGCTTGGGGGTTTACAATGAGCAGTTCTTC

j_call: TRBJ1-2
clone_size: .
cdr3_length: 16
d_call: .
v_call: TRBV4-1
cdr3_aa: CASSQDLGGAVYGYTF
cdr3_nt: TGCGCCAGCAGCCAAGATCTGGGGGGCGCGGTCTATGGCTACACCTTC

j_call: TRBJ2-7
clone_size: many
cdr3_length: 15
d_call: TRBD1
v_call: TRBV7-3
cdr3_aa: CASRIGQASSYEQYF
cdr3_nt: TGTGCCAGCAGAATCGGACAGGCGAGCTCCTACGAGCAGTACTTC

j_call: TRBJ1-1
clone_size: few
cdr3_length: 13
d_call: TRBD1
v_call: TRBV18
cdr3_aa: CASSPRLDREGVF
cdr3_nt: TGTGCCAGCTCACCACGGTTGGACAGGGAGGGGGTCTTT

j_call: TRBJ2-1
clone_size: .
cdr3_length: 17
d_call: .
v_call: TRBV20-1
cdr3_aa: CSARDDWRARSYNEQFF
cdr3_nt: TGCAGTGCCCGTGACGATTGGCGGGCTCGATCCTACAATGAGCAGTTCTTC

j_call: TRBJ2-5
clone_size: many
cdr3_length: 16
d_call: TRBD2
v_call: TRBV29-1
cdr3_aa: CSVAGLAGGRGETQYF
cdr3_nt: TGCAGCGTCGCGGGACTAGCGGGAGGCCGGGGAGAGACCCAGTACTTC

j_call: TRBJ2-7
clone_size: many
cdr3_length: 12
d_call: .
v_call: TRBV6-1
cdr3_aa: CASSPRQYEQYF
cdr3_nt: TGTGCCAGCAGCCCCCGACAGTACGAGCAGTACTTC

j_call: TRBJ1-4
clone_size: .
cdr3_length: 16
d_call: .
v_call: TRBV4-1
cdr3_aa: CASSQESSRGFEKLFF
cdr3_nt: TGCGCCAGCAGCCAAGAATCGTCACGGGGCTTTGAAAAACTGTTTTTT

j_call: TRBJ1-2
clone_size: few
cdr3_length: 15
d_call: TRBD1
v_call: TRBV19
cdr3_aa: CASSIDQTGKVGYTF
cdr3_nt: TGTGCCAGTAGTATAGATCAGACAGGGAAGGTAGGCTACACCTTC

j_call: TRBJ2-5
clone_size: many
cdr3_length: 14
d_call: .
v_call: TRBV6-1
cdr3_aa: CASSASSRGETQYF
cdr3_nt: TGTGCCAGCAGCGCCAGTTCCAGGGGAGAGACCCAGTACTTC

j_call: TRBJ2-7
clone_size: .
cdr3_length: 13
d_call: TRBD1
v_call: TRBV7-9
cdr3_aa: CASSPDREHEQYF
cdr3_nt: TGTGCCAGCAGCCCGGACAGGGAACACGAGCAGTACTTC

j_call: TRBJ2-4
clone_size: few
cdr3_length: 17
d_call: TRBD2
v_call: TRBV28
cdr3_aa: CASSFFPGGVAKNIQYF
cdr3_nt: TGTGCCAGCAGTTTTTTCCCGGGGGGAGTAGCCAAAAACATTCAGTACTTC

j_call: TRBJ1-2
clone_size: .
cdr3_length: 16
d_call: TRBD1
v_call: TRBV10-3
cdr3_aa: CAISEGLDRRPYGYTF
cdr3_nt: TGTGCCATCAGTGAAGGGCTGGACAGGCGCCCCTATGGCTACACCTTC

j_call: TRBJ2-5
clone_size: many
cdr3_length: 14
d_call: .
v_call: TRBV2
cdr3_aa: CASSVLPQQETQYF
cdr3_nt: TGTGCCAGCAGTGTTCTACCCCAACAAGAGACCCAGTACTTC

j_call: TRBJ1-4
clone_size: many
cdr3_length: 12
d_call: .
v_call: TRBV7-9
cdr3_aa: CASGTQNEKLFF
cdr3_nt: TGTGCCAGCGGGACGCAGAATGAAAAACTGTTTTTT

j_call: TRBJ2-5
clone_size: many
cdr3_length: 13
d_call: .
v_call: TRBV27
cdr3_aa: CASSPLLGETQYF
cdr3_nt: TGTGCCAGCAGTCCCCTCCTCGGGGAGACCCAATACTTC

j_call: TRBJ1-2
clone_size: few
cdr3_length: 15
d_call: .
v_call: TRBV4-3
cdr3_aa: CASSKEDGLDYGYTF
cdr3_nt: TGCGCCAGCAGCAAGGAGGATGGTCTCGACTATGGCTACACCTTC

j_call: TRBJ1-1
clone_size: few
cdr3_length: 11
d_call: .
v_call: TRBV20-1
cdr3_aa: CSATGTRGAFF
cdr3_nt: TGCAGTGCTACAGGGACGAGGGGAGCTTTCTTT

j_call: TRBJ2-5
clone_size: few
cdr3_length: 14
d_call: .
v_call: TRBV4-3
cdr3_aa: CASRWGGLIGTQYF
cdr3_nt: TGCGCCAGCAGGTGGGGGGGGCTAATTGGGACCCAGTACTTC

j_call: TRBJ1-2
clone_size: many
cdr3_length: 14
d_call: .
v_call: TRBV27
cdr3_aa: CASSRTGAVNGYTF
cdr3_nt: TGTGCCAGCAGTCGGACGGGGGCCGTTAATGGCTACACCTTC

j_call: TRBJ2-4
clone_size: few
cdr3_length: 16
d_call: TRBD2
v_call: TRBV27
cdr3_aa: CASSPQTSGIFPPKYF
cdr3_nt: TGTGCCAGCAGTCCTCAGACTAGCGGGATATTCCCCCCCAAGTACTTC

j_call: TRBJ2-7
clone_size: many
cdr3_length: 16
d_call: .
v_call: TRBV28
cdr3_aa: CASSFSLAGLSYEQYF
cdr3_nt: TGTGCCAGCAGTTTCTCTTTGGCAGGGCTCTCCTACGAGCAGTACTTC

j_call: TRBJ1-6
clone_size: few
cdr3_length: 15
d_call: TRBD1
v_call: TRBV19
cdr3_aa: CASRVGTGGVTPLHF
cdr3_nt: TGTGCCAGTAGGGTCGGGACAGGGGGAGTTACACCCCTCCACTTT

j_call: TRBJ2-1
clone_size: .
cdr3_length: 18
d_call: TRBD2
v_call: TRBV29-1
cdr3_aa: CSVEGIGTSGTNGDEQFF
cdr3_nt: TGCAGCGTTGAAGGGATTGGGACTAGCGGGACCAACGGGGATGAGCAGTTCTTC

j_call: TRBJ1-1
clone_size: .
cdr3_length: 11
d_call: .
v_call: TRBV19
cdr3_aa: CASWAGTEAFF
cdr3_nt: TGTGCCAGCTGGGCGGGGACTGAAGCTTTCTTT

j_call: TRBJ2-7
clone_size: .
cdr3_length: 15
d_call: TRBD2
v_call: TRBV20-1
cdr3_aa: CSARVRLAGGYEQYF
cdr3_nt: TGCAGTGCTAGAGTTCGACTAGCGGGAGGTTACGAGCAGTACTTC

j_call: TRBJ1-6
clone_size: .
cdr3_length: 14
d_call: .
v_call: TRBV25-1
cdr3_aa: CASRPSRGRSPLHF
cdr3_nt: TGTGCCAGCAGGCCGTCCAGGGGTCGTTCACCCCTCCACTTT

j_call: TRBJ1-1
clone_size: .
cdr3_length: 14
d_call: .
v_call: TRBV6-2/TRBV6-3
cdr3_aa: CASLPHDRRVGAFF
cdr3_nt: TGTGCCAGCCTACCTCATGACAGGAGGGTGGGAGCTTTCTTT

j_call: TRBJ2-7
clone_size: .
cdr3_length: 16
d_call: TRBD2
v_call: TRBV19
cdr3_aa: CASSLTSGGRPYEQYF
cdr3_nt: TGTGCCAGTAGTCTGACTAGCGGGGGGCGTCCCTACGAGCAGTACTTC

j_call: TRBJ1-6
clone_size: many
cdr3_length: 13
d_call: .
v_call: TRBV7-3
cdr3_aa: CASSLNYNSPLHF
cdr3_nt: TGTGCCAGCAGCTTAAATTATAATTCACCCCTCCACTTT

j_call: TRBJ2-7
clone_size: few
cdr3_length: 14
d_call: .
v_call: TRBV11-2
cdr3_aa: CAGSLGRSSYEQYF
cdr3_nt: TGTGCCGGCAGCTTGGGACGGAGCTCCTACGAGCAGTACTTC

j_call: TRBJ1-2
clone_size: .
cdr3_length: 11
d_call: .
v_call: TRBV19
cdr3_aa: CASNVGAGYTF
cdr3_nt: TGTGCCAGTAACGTGGGGGCTGGCTACACCTTC